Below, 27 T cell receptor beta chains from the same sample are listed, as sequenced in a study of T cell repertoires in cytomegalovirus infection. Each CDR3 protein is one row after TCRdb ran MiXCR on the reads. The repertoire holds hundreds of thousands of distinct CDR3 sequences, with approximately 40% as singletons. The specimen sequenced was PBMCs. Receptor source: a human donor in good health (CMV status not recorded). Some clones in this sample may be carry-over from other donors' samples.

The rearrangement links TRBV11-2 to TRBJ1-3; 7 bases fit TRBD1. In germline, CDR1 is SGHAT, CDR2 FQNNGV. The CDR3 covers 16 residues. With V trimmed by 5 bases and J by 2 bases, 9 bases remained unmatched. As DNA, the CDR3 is TGTGCCAGCAGCCCCCAGCTGGGGACAGCTGGAAACACCATATATTTT. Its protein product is CASSPQLGTAGNTIYF.

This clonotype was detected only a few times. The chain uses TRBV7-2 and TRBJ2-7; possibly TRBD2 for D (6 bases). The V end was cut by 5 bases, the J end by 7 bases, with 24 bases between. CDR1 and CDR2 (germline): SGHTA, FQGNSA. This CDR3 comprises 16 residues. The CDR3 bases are TGTGCCAGCAGCCGGATGACGGGACTCCGTAGGAGGGAGCAGTACTTC. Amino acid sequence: CASSRMTGLRRREQYF.

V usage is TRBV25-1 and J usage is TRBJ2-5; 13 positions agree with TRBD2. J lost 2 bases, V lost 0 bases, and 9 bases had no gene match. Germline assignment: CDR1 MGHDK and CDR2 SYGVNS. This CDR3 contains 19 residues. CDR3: CASSEYRLAGGRYQETQYF. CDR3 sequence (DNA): TGTGCCAGCAGTGAATATAGACTAGCGGGAGGTCGGTATCAAGAGACCCAGTACTTC.

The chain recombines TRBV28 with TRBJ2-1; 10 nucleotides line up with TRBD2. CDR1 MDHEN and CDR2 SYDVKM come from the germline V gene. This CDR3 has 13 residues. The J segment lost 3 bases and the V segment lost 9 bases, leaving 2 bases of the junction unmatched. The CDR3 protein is CASIAGGYNEQFF. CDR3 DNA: TGTGCCAGTATAGCGGGAGGCTACAATGAGCAGTTCTTC.

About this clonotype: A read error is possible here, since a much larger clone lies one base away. The CDR3 sequence: CASSYSFSSRVNTDAFF. The CDR3 nucleotides read TGTGCCAGCAGTTACTCGTTTAGCTCCAGGGTGAACACTGATGCTTTCTTT. J is TRBJ1-1 and V is TRBV6-5; D is perhaps TRBD1 (5 bases). CDR1 is MNHEY and CDR2 is SVGAGI in the germline V gene. There are 17 residues in the CDR3.

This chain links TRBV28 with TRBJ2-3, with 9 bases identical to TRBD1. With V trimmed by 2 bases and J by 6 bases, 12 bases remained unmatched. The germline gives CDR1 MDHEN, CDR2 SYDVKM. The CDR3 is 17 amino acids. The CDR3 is CASSLLTPGQGFDTQYF. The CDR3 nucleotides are TGTGCCAGCAGTTTACTCACCCCCGGACAGGGGTTCGATACGCAGTATTTT.

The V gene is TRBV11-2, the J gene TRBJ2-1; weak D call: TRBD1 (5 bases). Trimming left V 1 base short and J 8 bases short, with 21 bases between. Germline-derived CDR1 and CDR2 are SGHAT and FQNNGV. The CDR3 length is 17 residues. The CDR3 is CASSLVLGALLEDEQFF. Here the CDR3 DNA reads TGTGCCAGCAGCTTAGTTCTTGGGGCCCTTCTAGAAGATGAGCAGTTCTTC.

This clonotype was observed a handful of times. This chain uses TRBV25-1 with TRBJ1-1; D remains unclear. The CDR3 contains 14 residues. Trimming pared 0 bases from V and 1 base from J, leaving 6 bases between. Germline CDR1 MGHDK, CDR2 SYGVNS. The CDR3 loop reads CASSEYLSNTEAFF. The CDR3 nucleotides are TGTGCCAGCAGTGAATATTTATCGAACACTGAAGCTTTCTTT.

DNA for the CDR3: TGTGCCAGAGCGGGGAAGGGGATCAATCAGCCCCAGCATTTT. It encodes CARAGKGINQPQHF. J is TRBJ1-5 and V is TRBV27; maybe TRBD1 (5 bases). This CDR3 has 14 residues. Per germline, CDR1 MNHEY and CDR2 SMNVEV (reference sequence). Trimming took 9 bases from V and 3 from J, leaving 15 bases between them.

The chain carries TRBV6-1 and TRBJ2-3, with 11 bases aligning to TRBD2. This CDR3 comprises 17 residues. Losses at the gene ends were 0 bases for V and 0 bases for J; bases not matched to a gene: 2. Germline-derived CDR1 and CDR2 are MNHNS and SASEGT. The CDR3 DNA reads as TGTGCCAGCAGTGAAGCGGTAGCGGGGGGGAGCACAGATACGCAGTATTTT. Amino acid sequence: CASSEAVAGGSTDTQYF.

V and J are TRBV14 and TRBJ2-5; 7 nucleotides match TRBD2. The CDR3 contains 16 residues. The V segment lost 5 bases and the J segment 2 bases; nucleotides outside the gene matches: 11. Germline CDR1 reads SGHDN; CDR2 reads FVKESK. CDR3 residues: CASSKLPGLLQETQYF. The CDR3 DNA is TGTGCCAGCAGCAAGTTACCGGGACTACTACAAGAGACCCAGTACTTC. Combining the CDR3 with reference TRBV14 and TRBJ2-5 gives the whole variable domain EAGVTQFPSHSVIEKGQTVTLRCDPISGHDNLYWYRRVMGKEIKFLLHFVKESKQDESGMPNNRFLAERTGGTYSTLKVQPAELEDSGVYFCASSKLPGLLQETQYFGPGTRLLVL.

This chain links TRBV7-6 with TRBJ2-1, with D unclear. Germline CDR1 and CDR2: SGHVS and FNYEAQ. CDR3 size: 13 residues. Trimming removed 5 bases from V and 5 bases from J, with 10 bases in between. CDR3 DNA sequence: TGTGCCAGCAGCCTGGACCCAGACAATGAGCAGTTCTTC. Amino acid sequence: CASSLDPDNEQFF.

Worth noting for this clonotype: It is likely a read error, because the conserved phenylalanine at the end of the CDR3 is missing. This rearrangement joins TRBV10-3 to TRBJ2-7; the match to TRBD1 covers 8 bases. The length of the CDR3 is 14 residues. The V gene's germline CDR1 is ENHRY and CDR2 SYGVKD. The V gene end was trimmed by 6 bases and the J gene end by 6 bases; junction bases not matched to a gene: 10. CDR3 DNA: TGTGCCATCAGATCCGACAGGGGAAGTGCCGAGCAGTACTTA. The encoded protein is CAIRSDRGSAEQYL.

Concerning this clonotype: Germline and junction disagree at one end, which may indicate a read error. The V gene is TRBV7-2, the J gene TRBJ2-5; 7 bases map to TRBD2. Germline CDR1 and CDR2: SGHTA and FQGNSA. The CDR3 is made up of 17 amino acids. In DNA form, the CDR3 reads TGTGCCAGCAGCTTAGGTGGTCCTAGCGGTACCCAAGAGATCCAGTACTTC. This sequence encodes CASSLGGPSGTQEIQYF.

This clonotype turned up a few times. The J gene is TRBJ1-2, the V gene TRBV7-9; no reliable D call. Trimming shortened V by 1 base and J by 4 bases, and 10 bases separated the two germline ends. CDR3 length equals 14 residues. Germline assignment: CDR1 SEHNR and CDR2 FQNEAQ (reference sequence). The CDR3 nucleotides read TGTGCCAGCAGCTTAGGGCCAGAAACCTATGGCTACACCTTC. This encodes CASSLGPETYGYTF.

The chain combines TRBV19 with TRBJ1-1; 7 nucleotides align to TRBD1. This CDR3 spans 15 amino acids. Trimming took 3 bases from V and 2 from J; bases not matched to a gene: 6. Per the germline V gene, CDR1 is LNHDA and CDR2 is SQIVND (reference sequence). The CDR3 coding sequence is TGTGCCAGTAGTATGCGCAGGACAGGAAACACTGAAGCTTTCTTT. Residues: CASSMRRTGNTEAFF.

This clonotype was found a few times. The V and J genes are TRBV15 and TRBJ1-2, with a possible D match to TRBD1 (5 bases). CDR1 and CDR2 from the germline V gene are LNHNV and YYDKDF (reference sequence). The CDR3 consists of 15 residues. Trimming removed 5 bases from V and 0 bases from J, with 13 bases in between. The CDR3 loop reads CATSRRDGPNYGYTF. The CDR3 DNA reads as TGTGCCACCAGCCGTCGGGACGGACCTAACTATGGCTACACCTTC.

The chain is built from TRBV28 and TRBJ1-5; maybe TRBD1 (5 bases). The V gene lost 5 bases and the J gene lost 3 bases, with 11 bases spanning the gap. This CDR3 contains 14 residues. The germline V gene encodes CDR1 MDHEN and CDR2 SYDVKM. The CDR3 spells CASSPPGPNQPQHF. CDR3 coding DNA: TGTGCCAGCAGTCCTCCGGGACCCAATCAGCCCCAGCATTTT.

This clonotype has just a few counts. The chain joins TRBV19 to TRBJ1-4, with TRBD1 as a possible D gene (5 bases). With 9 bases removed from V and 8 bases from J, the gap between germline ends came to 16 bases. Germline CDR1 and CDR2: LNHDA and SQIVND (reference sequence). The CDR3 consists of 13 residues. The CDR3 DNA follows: TGTGCCAGCGGACCCTCGGGGCGCGAAAAACTGTTTTTT. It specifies CASGPSGREKLFF.

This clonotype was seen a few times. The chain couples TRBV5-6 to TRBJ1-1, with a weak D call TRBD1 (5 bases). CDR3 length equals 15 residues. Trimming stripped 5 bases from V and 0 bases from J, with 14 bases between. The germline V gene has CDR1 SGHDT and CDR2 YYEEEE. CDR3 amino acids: CASSFRVLMNTEAFF. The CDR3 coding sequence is TGTGCCAGCAGTTTCAGGGTGCTCATGAACACTGAAGCTTTCTTT.

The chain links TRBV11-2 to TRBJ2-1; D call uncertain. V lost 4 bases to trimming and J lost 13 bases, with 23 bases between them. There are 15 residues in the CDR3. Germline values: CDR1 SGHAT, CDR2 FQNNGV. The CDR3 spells CASSSDGWQDELQFF. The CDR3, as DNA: TGTGCCAGCAGCTCCGACGGTTGGCAGGACGAGCTTCAGTTCTTC.

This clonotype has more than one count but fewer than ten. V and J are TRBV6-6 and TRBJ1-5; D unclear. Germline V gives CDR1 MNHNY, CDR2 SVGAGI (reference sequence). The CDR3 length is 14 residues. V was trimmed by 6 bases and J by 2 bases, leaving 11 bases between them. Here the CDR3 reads CASRYPGGNQPQHF. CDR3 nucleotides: TGTGCCAGCAGATACCCGGGTGGCAATCAGCCCCAGCATTTT.

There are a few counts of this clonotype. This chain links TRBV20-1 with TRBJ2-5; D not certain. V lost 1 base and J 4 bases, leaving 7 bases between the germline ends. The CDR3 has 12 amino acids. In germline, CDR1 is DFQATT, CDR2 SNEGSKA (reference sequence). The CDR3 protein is CSARGSLETQYF. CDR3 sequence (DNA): TGCAGTGCTAGAGGGAGCTTAGAGACCCAGTACTTC.

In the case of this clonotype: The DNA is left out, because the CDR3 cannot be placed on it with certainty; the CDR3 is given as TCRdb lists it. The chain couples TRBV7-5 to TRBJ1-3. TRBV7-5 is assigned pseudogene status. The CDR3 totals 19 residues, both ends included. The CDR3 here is CISVPEAVRRVRSGNTIYF.

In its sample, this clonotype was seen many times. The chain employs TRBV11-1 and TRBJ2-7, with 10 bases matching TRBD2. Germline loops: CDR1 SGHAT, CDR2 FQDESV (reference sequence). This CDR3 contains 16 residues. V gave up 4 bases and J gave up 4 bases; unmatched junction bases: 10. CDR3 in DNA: TGTGCCAGCAGCTCCCGGACTAGCGGCGGTCGTTACGAGCAGTACTTC. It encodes CASSSRTSGGRYEQYF.

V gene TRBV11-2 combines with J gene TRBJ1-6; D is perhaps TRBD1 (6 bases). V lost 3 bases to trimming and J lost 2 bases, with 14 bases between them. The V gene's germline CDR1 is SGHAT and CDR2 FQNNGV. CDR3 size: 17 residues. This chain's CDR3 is CASSFGQQVTYNSPLHF. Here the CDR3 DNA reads TGTGCCAGCAGCTTCGGACAGCAGGTCACCTATAATTCACCCCTCCACTTT.

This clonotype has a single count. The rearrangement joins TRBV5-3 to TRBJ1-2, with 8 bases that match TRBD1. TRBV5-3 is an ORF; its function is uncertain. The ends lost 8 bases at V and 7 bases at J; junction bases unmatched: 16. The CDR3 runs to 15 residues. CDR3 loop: CASSPWTGRFGGYTF. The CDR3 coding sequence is TGTGCCAGCAGCCCCTGGACAGGGAGATTCGGTGGCTACACCTTC.